This T cell receptor beta chain derives from a study of blood T cell repertoires in COVID-19. Study summary: COVID-19 samples collected from the United States, Italy and Spain covered acute and convalescent phases. T cells, B-cell-depleted T cells, or PBMCs provided the cDNA or gDNA that served as material.

Profiled with immunoSEQ multiplex PCR; TCRdb holds only in-frame clones, not every one. Here the sample spans approximately 150,000 clones, 80% to 90% being singletons. CDR1 and CDR2 from the germline V gene are MNHEY and SVGAGI. The germline V and J ends were trimmed by 0 bases and 12 bases, with 6 bases remaining between them. The CDR3 spans 11 residues. This clone was detected a few times. The J gene is TRBJ2-1, the V gene TRBV6-5; D unclear. The clonotype comes from a woman in her sixties with acute or convalescent COVID-19. What was sequenced was peripheral blood. The CDR3 protein is CASSYSKRQFF. DNA for the CDR3: TGTGCCAGCAGTTACTCAAAGAGGCAGTTCTTC.